This T cell receptor beta chain was profiled in a study of blood T cell repertoires in COVID-19. Looking at the study overall: Samples of COVID-19 (acute and convalescent) were obtained from the United States, Italy and Spain. In each case, the material was cDNA or gDNA derived from T cells, B-cell-depleted T cells, or PBMCs.

The Seattle patients, enrolled during active infection, were followed longitudinally. CDR3 length equals 14 residues. CDR1 and CDR2 from the germline V gene are SGHTA and FQGTGA. Trimming took 5 bases from V and 2 from J, leaving 9 bases between them. Per the study methods: Amplifying reference gene primers gave estimates of nucleated cell counts. Libraries were prepared by immunoSEQ multiplex PCR; TCRdb keeps only in-frame clonotypes and omits some of them. That table gives V, J and clone size, and the DNA gave D and trimming. The data show 150,000 to 200,000 clones, around 81% seen once. The source of this sequence is a woman of 80 years or more with COVID-19, enrolled during active disease. The sequencing input was peripheral blood. The chain recombines TRBV7-3 with TRBJ2-2, with no clear D. CDR3 amino acids: CASSPTPNTGELFF. As DNA, the CDR3 is TGTGCCAGCAGCCCGACACCTAACACCGGGGAGCTGTTTTTT.